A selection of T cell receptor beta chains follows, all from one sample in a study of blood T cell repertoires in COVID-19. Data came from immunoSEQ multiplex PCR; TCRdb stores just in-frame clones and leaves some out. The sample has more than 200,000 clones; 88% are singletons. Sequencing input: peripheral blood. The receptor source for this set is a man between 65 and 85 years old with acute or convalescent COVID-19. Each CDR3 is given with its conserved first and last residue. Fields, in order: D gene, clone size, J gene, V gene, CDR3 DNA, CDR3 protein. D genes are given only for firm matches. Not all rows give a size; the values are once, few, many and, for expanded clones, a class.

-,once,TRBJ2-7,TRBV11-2,TGTGCCAGCAGCTTAGAAGGACAGACCTACGAGCAGTACTTC,CASSLEGQTYEQYF
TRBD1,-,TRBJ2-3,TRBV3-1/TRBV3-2,TGTGCCAGCAGCCAAGGGGGACAGGGGGCCACAGATACGCAGTATTTT,CASSQGGQGATDTQYF
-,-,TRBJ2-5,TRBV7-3,TGTGCCAGCAGCTTAACTAGACAAGAGACCCAGTACTTC,CASSLTRQETQYF
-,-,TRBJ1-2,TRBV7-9,TGTGCCAGCAGCTTAGAAGGGGCTGGTGGCTACACCTTC,CASSLEGAGGYTF
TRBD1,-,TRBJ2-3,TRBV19,TGTGCCAGTAGCTCGGGACAGTTGTACACAGATACGCAGTATTTT,CASSSGQLYTDTQYF
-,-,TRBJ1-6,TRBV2,TGTGCCAGCAGTGTGGACAGCGGCTCCTATAATTCACCCCTCCACTTT,CASSVDSGSYNSPLHF
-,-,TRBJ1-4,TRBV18,TGTGCCAGCTCACCACCAGGAGGGTCTAATGAAAAACTGTTTTTT,CASSPPGGSNEKLFF
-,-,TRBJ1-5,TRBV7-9,TGTGCCAGCAGCTTAAATACAGACAATCAGCCCCAGCATTTT,CASSLNTDNQPQHF
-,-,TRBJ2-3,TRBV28,TGTGCCAGCTGGTCTCCCCCCGGGGGTACGCAGTATTTT,CASWSPPGGTQYF
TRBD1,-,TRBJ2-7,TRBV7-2,TGTGCCAGCAGCACGACCGGGACAGGGGCCTACGAGCAGTACTTC,CASSTTGTGAYEQYF
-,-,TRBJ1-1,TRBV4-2,TGTGCCAGCAGCCAAGAGAACAGGGTGAGGACTGAAGCTTTCTTT,CASSQENRVRTEAFF
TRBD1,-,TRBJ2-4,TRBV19,TGTGCCAGTCACCCGGGACAGGGAAACATTCAGTACTTC,CASHPGQGNIQYF
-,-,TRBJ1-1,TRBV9,TGTGCCAGCAGCTCCCGGACAGATGGGTTTGAAGCTTTCTTT,CASSSRTDGFEAFF
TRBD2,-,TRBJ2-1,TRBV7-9,TGTGCCAGCAGCCTACGGACTAGCGGGAGAAGGGGCAATGAGCAGTTCTTC,CASSLRTSGRRGNEQFF
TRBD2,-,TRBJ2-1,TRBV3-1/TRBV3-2,TGTGCCAGCAGCCAAGAATTCGGGAGGGGAGTATGGAATGAGCAGTTCTTC,CASSQEFGRGVWNEQFF
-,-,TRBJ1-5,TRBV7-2,TGTGCCAGCAGCTTAGCGGTGGTCCTTGGAGATCCCCAGCATTTT,CASSLAVVLGDPQHF
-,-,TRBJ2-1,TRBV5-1,TGCGCCAGCAGCTCCGCCGGGATCTCCTACAATGAGCAGTTCTTC,CASSSAGISYNEQFF
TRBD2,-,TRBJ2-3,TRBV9,TGTGCCAGCAGCCCCCTAGCGGGAGGGACCACAGATACGCAGTATTTT,CASSPLAGGTTDTQYF
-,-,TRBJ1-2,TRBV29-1,TGCAGCGCCGGGGGGGGTTACTATGGCTACACCTTC,CSAGGGYYGYTF
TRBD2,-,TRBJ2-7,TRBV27,TGTGCCAGCAGTTTAGGATATGCGGGGGTCTCCTACGAGCAGTACTTC,CASSLGYAGVSYEQYF
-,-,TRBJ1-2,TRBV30,TGTGCCTGGAGTGGAGCAGGGGTCCTTAACTATGGCTACACCTTC,CAWSGAGVLNYGYTF
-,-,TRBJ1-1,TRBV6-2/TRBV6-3,TGTGCCAGCAGTTGGACAGTCATGAACACTGAAGCTTTCTTT,CASSWTVMNTEAFF
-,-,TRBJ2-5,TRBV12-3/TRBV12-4,TGTGCCAGCAGTTTTCCCGCCGGGGAGACCCAGTACTTC,CASSFPAGETQYF
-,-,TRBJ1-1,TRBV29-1,TGCAGCGTTGATGGGGGCTCGGACACTGAAGCTTTCTTT,CSVDGGSDTEAFF
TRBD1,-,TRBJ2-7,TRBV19,TGTGCCAGTAGTCGACAGGGGGGAATTGGAGAGCAGTACTTC,CASSRQGGIGEQYF
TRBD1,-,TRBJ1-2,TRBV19,TGTGCCAGCACCGGGGACAGCCATCTGGGGGGCTACACCTTC,CASTGDSHLGGYTF
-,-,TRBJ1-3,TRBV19,TGTGCCAGTAAAACCAGCTCTGGAAACACCATATATTTT,CASKTSSGNTIYF
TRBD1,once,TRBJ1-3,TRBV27,TGTGCCAGCAGTTTAGCAGGGGGAATTTCTGGAAACACCATATATTTT,CASSLAGGISGNTIYF
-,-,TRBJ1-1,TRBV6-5,TGTGCCATATCGACAGGCAAGAACACTGAAGCTTTCTTT,CAISTGKNTEAFF
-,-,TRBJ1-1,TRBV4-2,TGTGCCAGCAGCCCGAATGAAGGACAGTTGAAGAACACTGAAGCTTTCTTT,CASSPNEGQLKNTEAFF
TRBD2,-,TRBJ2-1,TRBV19,TGTGCCAGTAGTGCTGGGACTAGCGGATACAATGAGCAGTTCTTC,CASSAGTSGYNEQFF
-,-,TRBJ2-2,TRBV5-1,TGCGCCAGCAAGGACCAGCGGAAGAACACCGGGGAGCTGTTTTTT,CASKDQRKNTGELFF
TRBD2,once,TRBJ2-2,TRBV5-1,TGCGCCAGCAGCCCAGGGCCTGAGGCTAGCGGGACCACCGGGGAGCTGTTTTTT,CASSPGPEASGTTGELFF
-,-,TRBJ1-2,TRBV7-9,TGTGCCAGCAGCTCCGGCAGAACGGGAGGCTACACCTTC,CASSSGRTGGYTF
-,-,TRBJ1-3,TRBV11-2,TGTGCCAGCAGCTTAGAAGCAGGGACAAGAAACACCATATATTTT,CASSLEAGTRNTIYF
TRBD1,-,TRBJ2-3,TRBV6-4,TGTGCCAGCAGTGACCTTTCAGGGGGCGCGAATACGCAGTATTTT,CASSDLSGGANTQYF